This T cell receptor beta chain was found in a study of cytomegalovirus exposure and HLA in healthy donors. An approximately 130-subject validation cohort, separate from the approximately 670-subject first cohort, supplied the donors. Measured with immunoSEQ multiplex PCR; TCRdb has only the in-frame clones, and not every one. Among 100,000 to 150,000 clones listed, about nine tenths were seen once. The source of this sequence is a man younger than 45 in good health and CMV-seronegative. Sequenced sample: PBMCs.

The CDR3 sequence is CASSYPGQPQHF. The CDR3 coding sequence is TGTGCCAGCAGCTACCCCGGGCAGCCCCAGCATTTT. This rearrangement joins TRBV7-9 to TRBJ1-5; D remains ambiguous. The CDR3 has 12 residues. The germline V gene has CDR1 SEHNR and CDR2 FQNEAQ (reference sequence). The ends were cut back, 4 bases at V and 7 bases at J, with 8 bases in the middle.